These 24 T cell receptor beta chains were sequenced from one sample in a study of OX40 agonist ivuxolimab in advanced cancers. Measured with immunoSEQ multiplex PCR; TCRdb has only the in-frame clones, and not every one. The sample has 30,000 to 40,000 clones, roughly nine tenths seen once; the top ten hold around 41%. The sample consisted of CD4+ or CD8+ T cells sorted from blood, taken in a trial of the OX40 agonist ivuxolimab. These receptors were obtained from an adult with an advanced solid tumor such as melanoma, head and neck, liver or kidney cancer.

CDR3 sequence (DNA): TGTGCCAGCAGTTTTGGGGTAGATCAGCCCCAGCATTTT. As protein: CASSFGVDQPQHF. The genes are TRBV27 and TRBJ1-5; no definite D call. CDR1 and CDR2 from the germline V gene are MNHEY and SMNVEV (reference sequence). V lost 3 bases, J lost 5 bases, and 8 bases lay in between. This CDR3 spans 13 amino acids.

The V and J genes are TRBV19 and TRBJ1-2; tentatively, D is TRBD1 (5 bases). V dropped 2 bases and J dropped 4 bases, with 11 bases sitting between them. The CDR3 consists of 14 residues. CDR1 LNHDA and CDR2 SQIVND come from the germline V gene (reference sequence). CDR3: CASSIRNGGYGYTF. CDR3 nucleotide sequence: TGTGCCAGTAGTATACGGAATGGGGGCTATGGCTACACCTTC.

The chain joins TRBV4-3 to TRBJ2-5, with 10 nucleotides matching TRBD2. Looked up from germline, CDR1 is LGHNA and CDR2 is YSLEER. CDR3 length equals 15 residues. Unmatched junction bases numbered 7, after V lost 4 bases and J lost 5 bases. CDR3 bases: TGCGCCAGCAGCCGCAGCGGGGGGGCTGGGGAGACCCAGTACTTC. As protein: CASSRSGGAGETQYF.

The rearrangement links TRBV30 to TRBJ1-2; D is uncertain. With 0 bases removed from V and 8 bases from J, the gap between germline ends came to 7 bases. This CDR3 is built from 11 residues. Germline assignment: CDR1 GTSNPN and CDR2 SVGIG (reference sequence). CDR3 coding DNA: TGTGCCTGGAGTGTGATTAGGGGCTACACCTTC. Translating it yields CAWSVIRGYTF. Variable domain in full (rest from reference TRBV30 and TRBJ1-2): SQTIHQWPATLVQPVGSPLSLECTVEGTSNPNLYWYRQAAGRGLQLLFYSVGIGQISSEVPQNLSASRPQDRQFILSSKKLLLSDSGFYLCAWSVIRGYTFGSGTRLTVV.

The chain is built from TRBV19 and TRBJ1-2, with D possibly matching TRBD1 (5 bases). The V and J ends lost 1 base and 8 bases respectively, with 14 bases between them. The germline CDR1 and CDR2 sequences are LNHDA and SQIVND (reference sequence). The CDR3 is 14 amino acids. The CDR3 is CASSIVGSGDGYTF. DNA for the CDR3: TGTGCCAGTAGTATAGTCGGTTCCGGGGACGGCTACACCTTC.

V usage is TRBV27 and J usage is TRBJ2-1, with 8 bases matching TRBD2. The ends lost 5 bases at V and 8 bases at J; junction bases unmatched: 14. The CDR3 runs 16 residues. Germline V gene lookup returns CDR1 MNHEY and CDR2 SMNVEV (reference sequence). Here the CDR3 DNA reads TGTGCCAGCAGTCCCTTTCTCAAGCGGGAGCTTGATGAGCAGTTCTTC. It yields the protein CASSPFLKRELDEQFF.

The rearrangement uses TRBV9 and TRBJ1-1, with 7 nucleotides matching TRBD1. The junction had 21 bases not matched to a gene; V was cut back by 5 bases and J by 2 bases. The CDR3 runs 19 residues. CDR1 and CDR2 from the germline V gene are SGDLS and YYNGEE. CDR3 residues: CASSDPLGGQLNRNTEAFF. The CDR3 DNA reads TGTGCCAGCAGTGATCCATTAGGGGGCCAGTTGAATCGTAACACTGAAGCTTTCTTT.

This clone has only a few counts. The chain employs TRBV27 and TRBJ2-7; 9 nucleotides agree with TRBD2. CDR3 size: 18 residues. The ends lost 0 bases at V and 0 bases at J; junction bases unmatched: 9. From germline, CDR1 is MNHEY and CDR2 SMNVEV (reference sequence). The CDR3 region is CASSLSGESGGLSYEQYF. The CDR3 DNA sequence: TGTGCCAGCAGTTTATCCGGGGAGAGCGGGGGGCTCTCCTACGAGCAGTACTTC.

The chain carries TRBV28 and TRBJ2-7; TRBD1 matches at 9 bases. CDR1 MDHEN and CDR2 SYDVKM come from the germline V gene. This CDR3 has 17 residues. The trim removed 2 bases at V and 4 bases at J, leaving 12 bases unmatched. The CDR3 sequence: CASSLRAYRGLSYEQYF. In DNA, the CDR3 is TGTGCCAGCAGTTTAAGGGCCTACAGGGGGCTTTCATACGAGCAGTACTTC.

V gene TRBV27 combines with J gene TRBJ1-6; the D is unclear. Per germline, CDR1 MNHEY and CDR2 SMNVEV (reference sequence). The CDR3 covers 14 residues. Trimming shortened V by 2 bases and J by 11 bases, and 13 bases separated the two germline ends. The CDR3 protein is CASSLDPFLPPLHF. The DNA of the CDR3 is TGTGCCAGCAGTTTAGATCCTTTTTTGCCACCCCTCCACTTT.

The CDR3 coding sequence is TGTGCCTGGAGTCCAAGGTATGAGCAGTTCTTC. Protein sequence: CAWSPRYEQFF. V is TRBV30 and J is TRBJ2-1; unclear D gene. Germline V gene lookup returns CDR1 GTSNPN and CDR2 SVGIG (reference sequence). The V end lost 2 bases, the J end lost 8 bases, and 7 bases lay between the germline ends. The CDR3 runs to 11 residues.

V and J are TRBV4-3 and TRBJ2-3; 7 nucleotides match TRBD2. Germline V gene data show CDR1 as LGHNA and CDR2 as YSLEER. Trimming took 1 base from V and 4 from J; bases not matched to a gene: 2. The CDR3 extends over 14 amino acids. The CDR3 nucleotides are TGCGCCAGCAGCCAAGGGCTAGCGGCAGATACGCAGTATTTT. Encoded protein: CASSQGLAADTQYF.

This rearrangement joins TRBV2 to TRBJ2-6; D ambiguous. The germline V gene has CDR1 SNHLY and CDR2 FYNNEI. V lost 5 bases and J 4 bases, leaving 24 bases between the germline ends. This CDR3 is 19 amino acids long. Written as DNA, the CDR3 is TGTGCCAGCAGTCAAATGGGCTTCGATAACTCTCTGGGGGCCAACGTCCTGACTTTC. This gives the protein CASSQMGFDNSLGANVLTF.

The count of this clone is one. The chain carries TRBV4-1 and TRBJ2-5; TRBD1 or TRBD2 may be the D gene (6 bases each). The V end lost 4 bases, the J end lost 5 bases, and 14 bases lay between the germline ends. This CDR3 has 14 residues. Per germline, CDR1 MGHRA and CDR2 YSYEKL. Here the CDR3 DNA reads TGCGCCAGCAGCCCGACAGGAGGGTGGGAGACCCAGTACTTC. Protein sequence: CASSPTGGWETQYF.

The chain recombines TRBV9 with TRBJ2-2; TRBD1 might be the D (5 bases). Germline V CDR1 and CDR2: SGDLS, YYNGEE. This CDR3 has 13 residues. Trimming pared 4 bases from V and 5 bases from J, leaving 9 bases between. CDR3 sequence reads: CASSPDKTGELFF. In nucleotides, the CDR3 is TGTGCCAGCAGCCCGGACAAAACCGGGGAGCTGTTTTTT.

V and J are TRBV9 and TRBJ1-1, with TRBD1 identical over 9 bases. Unmatched junction bases numbered 3, after V lost 0 bases and J lost 6 bases. In germline, CDR1 is SGDLS, CDR2 YYNGEE. The CDR3 consists of 14 residues. For the CDR3, the DNA is TGTGCCAGCAGCGTAGAGGGACAGGGCTCTGAAGCTTTCTTT. Translation: CASSVEGQGSEAFF.

The V call is TRBV27, the J call TRBJ2-7; the match to TRBD1 covers 7 bases. The CDR3 sequence is 11 residues long. V lost 6 bases, J lost 6 bases, and 2 bases stayed unmatched. CDR1 MNHEY and CDR2 SMNVEV come from the germline V gene (reference sequence). In DNA, the CDR3 is TGTGCCAGCAGGACAGGGCTCGAGCAGTACTTC. Translated: CASRTGLEQYF.

This chain uses TRBV28 with TRBJ2-2; D ambiguous. CDR3 length equals 13 residues. Germline values: CDR1 MDHEN, CDR2 SYDVKM. Trimming shortened V by 5 bases and J by 1 base, and 5 bases separated the two germline ends. This CDR3 reads CASSPVNTGELFF. The CDR3, as DNA: TGTGCCAGCAGTCCCGTGAACACCGGGGAGCTGTTTTTT.

This chain joins TRBV2 and TRBJ2-2; the D is unclear. The CDR3 covers 12 residues. Germline V gene data show CDR1 as SNHLY and CDR2 as FYNNEI. Trimming took 6 bases from V and 6 from J, leaving 8 bases between them. The CDR3 DNA reads TGTGCCAGCAGCCAAGAGTCCGGGGAGCTGTTTTTT. Protein: CASSQESGELFF.

CDR3 coding DNA: TGTGCCAGCAGCTTAGAACAAGCGGGGGAACGAGACGAGCAGTACTTC. It is translated as CASSLEQAGERDEQYF. V usage is TRBV7-9 and J usage is TRBJ2-7, with 8 bases fitting TRBD2. V gave up 1 base and J gave up 5 bases; unmatched junction bases: 10. Germline V lookup: CDR1 SEHNR, CDR2 FQNEAQ (reference sequence). The CDR3 contains 16 residues.

By share of the sample, this clone is medium-sized. The sample has other DNA sequences that encode this CDR3 too. V is TRBV4-3 and J is TRBJ2-2, with D perhaps matching TRBD2 (5 bases). Germline V gives CDR1 LGHNA, CDR2 YSLEER. The V end lost 0 bases, the J end lost 0 bases, and 8 bases lay between the germline ends. This CDR3 is 16 amino acids long. In DNA, the CDR3 is TGCGCCAGCAGCCAAGAAGGAGGAGCGAACACCGGGGAGCTGTTTTTT. It yields the protein CASSQEGGANTGELFF.

This chain joins TRBV7-8 and TRBJ2-1; a possible D gene is TRBD2 (7 bases). This CDR3 is built from 15 residues. Germline lookup yields CDR1 SGHVS and CDR2 FQNEAQ. Trimming removed 2 bases from V and 7 bases from J, with 15 bases in between. The CDR3 sequence is CASSLFGGGGNEQFF. DNA of the CDR3: TGTGCCAGCAGCTTATTCGGCGGGGGCGGGAATGAGCAGTTCTTC.

This clone occurred once. This chain joins TRBV7-8 and TRBJ2-3, with 8 bases lining up with TRBD2. The CDR3 has 16 amino acids. Losses at the gene ends were 5 bases for V and 0 bases for J; bases not matched to a gene: 7. Germline V gene sequence: CDR1 SGHVS, CDR2 FQNEAQ. The CDR3 sequence is CASSRTGGGSTDTQYF. The CDR3, as DNA: TGTGCCAGCAGCCGCACGGGGGGGGGTAGCACAGATACGCAGTATTTT.

The genes are TRBV27 and TRBJ1-2, with a weak D call TRBD1 (5 bases). V was pared by 0 bases and J by 7 bases, with 15 bases between. From germline, CDR1 is MNHEY and CDR2 SMNVEV (reference sequence). This CDR3 comprises 15 residues. The CDR3 spells CASSLSGAGFGGYTF. DNA for the CDR3: TGTGCCAGCAGTTTATCGGGCGCAGGGTTCGGTGGCTACACCTTC.